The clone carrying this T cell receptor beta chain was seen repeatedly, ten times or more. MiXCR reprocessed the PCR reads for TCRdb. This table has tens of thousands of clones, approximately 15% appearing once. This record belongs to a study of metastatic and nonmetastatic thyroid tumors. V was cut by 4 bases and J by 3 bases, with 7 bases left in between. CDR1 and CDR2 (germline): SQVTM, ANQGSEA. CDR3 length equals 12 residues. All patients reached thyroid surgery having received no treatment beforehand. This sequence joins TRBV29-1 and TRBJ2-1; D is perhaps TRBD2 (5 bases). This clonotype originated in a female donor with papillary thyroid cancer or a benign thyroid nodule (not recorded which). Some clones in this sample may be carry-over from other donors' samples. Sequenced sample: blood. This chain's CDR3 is CSVVRDYNEQFF. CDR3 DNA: TGCAGCGTTGTACGGGACTACAATGAGCAGTTCTTC.